The 12 T cell receptor beta chains given below trace back to one sample, sequenced in a study of blood T cells in healthy people across ages. Primed by a sample-barcoded 5' primer and a J-beta primer mix, a second PCR proceeded for roughly 6 to 12 cycles. Using its own MiXCR run on the 5' RACE reads, TCRdb lists one record per CDR3 protein. The table includes 750,000 or so distinct CDR3 sequences, 20% to 25% detected once. This same sample was also taken into another study, of T cells of mothers and their children.

The sequencing input was blood. These receptor sequences come from a boy between 10 and 17 years old in good health.

This chain joins TRBV20-1 and TRBJ1-5; unclear D gene. The V end lost 5 bases, the J end lost 0 bases, and 17 bases lay between the germline ends. From germline, CDR1 is DFQATT and CDR2 SNEGSKA (reference sequence). The CDR3 has 16 amino acids. The CDR3 spells CSAEEGLFGSNQPQHF. In DNA form, the CDR3 reads TGCAGTGCTGAGGAGGGTTTATTCGGTAGCAATCAGCCCCAGCATTTT.

The V and J genes are TRBV7-2 and TRBJ1-2; TRBD1 might be the D (5 bases). The length of the CDR3 is 13 residues. Germline V gives CDR1 SGHTA, CDR2 FQGNSA. Trimming removed 0 bases from V and 6 bases from J, with 8 bases in between. The CDR3 region has the DNA TGTGCCAGCAGCTTAGCGCGGGACCATGGCTACACCTTC. It specifies CASSLARDHGYTF.

This clonotype was observed a handful of times. The chain is built from TRBV20-1 and TRBJ2-3; 10 bases align to TRBD1. The V gene's germline CDR1 is DFQATT and CDR2 SNEGSKA (reference sequence). Trimming at V came to 3 bases and at J to 4 bases, leaving 7 bases not matched to a gene. This CDR3 comprises 15 residues. Written as DNA, the CDR3 is TGCAGTGCTAGGATCGACAGGGGGCTGTCAGATACGCAGTATTTT. This encodes CSARIDRGLSDTQYF.

The chain links TRBV24-1 to TRBJ2-1; D possibly corresponds to TRBD2 (6 bases). Trimming left V 6 bases short and J 0 bases short, with 11 bases between. Per germline, CDR1 KGHDR and CDR2 SFDVKD. The CDR3 is 15 amino acids. The CDR3 DNA reads TGTGCCACCAGTAGCCGGGACTCCTCCTACAATGAGCAGTTCTTC. It codes for CATSSRDSSYNEQFF.

The genes are TRBV7-9 and TRBJ2-5, with D tentatively TRBD1 (5 bases). Germline V gene sequence: CDR1 SEHNR, CDR2 FQNEAQ (reference sequence). The CDR3 has 15 amino acids. Trimming shortened V by 1 base and J by 2 bases, and 11 bases separated the two germline ends. CDR3 coding DNA: TGTGCCAGCAGCTTAGGAATGGGGCGACAAGAGACCCAGTACTTC. Translated, it gives CASSLGMGRQETQYF.

CDR3: CARTTGSPPNEETQYF. DNA of the CDR3: TGTGCCAGAACAACAGGGAGTCCCCCTAATGAGGAGACCCAGTACTTC. The V and J genes are TRBV2 and TRBJ2-1; D might be TRBD1 (6 bases). The tail of the sequence fits TRBJ2-5 better, so the J call may be wrong. The CDR3 sequence is 16 residues long. Germline CDR1 and CDR2: SNHLY and FYNNEI.

The chain has TRBV19 and TRBJ1-1; no firm D call. The germline V and J ends were trimmed by 6 bases and 1 base, with 12 bases remaining between them. Germline CDR1 is LNHDA and CDR2 is SQIVND (reference sequence). The CDR3 loop spans 14 amino acids. CDR3: CASRSWAANTEAFF. In DNA form, the CDR3 reads TGTGCCAGTAGGAGCTGGGCTGCGAACACTGAAGCTTTCTTT.

The rearrangement joins TRBV7-3 to TRBJ2-2; a weak D match, TRBD1 (6 bases). The CDR3 loop spans 16 amino acids. The germline CDR1 and CDR2 sequences are SGHTA and FQGTGA. The germline V and J ends were trimmed by 5 bases and 7 bases, with 20 bases remaining between them. The CDR3 DNA follows: TGTGCCAGCAGCCCCCGTCCTGCAGGGGAGATCGGGGAGCTGTTTTTT. Protein: CASSPRPAGEIGELFF.

V is TRBV7-9 and J is TRBJ2-1; a possible D gene is TRBD2 (6 bases). V lost 11 bases and J lost 6, with 8 bases in between. Germline CDR1 SEHNR, CDR2 FQNEAQ (reference sequence). The CDR3 has 10 residues. CDR3 sequence: CAGGSNEQFF. The CDR3 DNA reads TGTGCCGGAGGGTCCAATGAGCAGTTCTTC.

V gene TRBV4-2 combines with J gene TRBJ2-1, with 11 bases lining up with TRBD2. J was trimmed by 1 base and V by 3 bases; bases with no gene match: 5. The CDR3 runs to 17 residues. The germline gives CDR1 LGHNA, CDR2 YNFKEQ. The CDR3 sequence is CASSQVLAGGSYNEQFF. The CDR3 region has the DNA TGTGCCAGCAGCCAGGTCCTAGCGGGAGGTTCCTACAATGAGCAGTTCTTC.

The genes are TRBV7-3 and TRBJ2-6; D tentatively fits TRBD1 or TRBD2 (5 bases each). The CDR3 consists of 16 residues. Germline V CDR1 and CDR2: SGHTA, FQGTGA. The V end lost 4 bases, the J end lost 0 bases, and 10 bases lay between the germline ends. CDR3 coding DNA: TGTGCCAGCAGCTCGGGACGGAACTCTGGGGCCAACGTCCTGACTTTC. Amino acid sequence: CASSSGRNSGANVLTF.

This clonotype has just one count. In nucleotides, the CDR3 is TGCAGTGTTCAAGTGGGGCGGAGAGAGACCCAGTACTTC. It codes for CSVQVGRRETQYF. The chain carries TRBV20-1 and TRBJ2-5; the D gene is possibly TRBD1 (5 bases). V dropped 7 bases and J dropped 4 bases, with 16 bases sitting between them. CDR3 length: 13 residues. The germline V gene has CDR1 DFQATT and CDR2 SNEGSKA (reference sequence).